This TCR beta chain stems from a study of shared T cell receptors in the human thymus. Generated by immunoSEQ multiplex PCR, the TCRdb table keeps only in-frame clones and is missing some. The table shows hundreds of thousands of clones, with around 87% occurring only once. CDR1 LNHNV and CDR2 YYDKDF come from the germline V gene (reference sequence). The CDR3 has 17 residues. The ends lost 0 bases at V and 6 bases at J; junction bases unmatched: 12. The sample was also reused in another study, on human thymus T cells. From that study: Samples came from healthy Finnish infants during open corrective cardiac surgery. During corrective heart surgery, resections were taken, and the thymus tissue came from them. Repertoires sampled from thymus and blood appeared biased in V and J gene usage. Thymic TCR repertoires of unrelated people reportedly overlapped highly.

Sequenced material: thymocytes. The origin of this receptor is a boy under two years old with a congenital heart defect. The chain couples TRBV15 to TRBJ1-1, with 8 bases aligning to TRBD1. CDR3 nucleotides: TGTGCCACCAGCAGAGATAACGGACGGACAGGGTCAGCTGAAGCTTTCTTT. It yields the protein CATSRDNGRTGSAEAFF. Filled out from reference TRBV15 and TRBJ1-1, the complete variable domain reads DAMVIQNPRYQVTQFGKPVTLSCSQTLNHNVMYWYQQKSSQAPKLLFHYYDKDFNNEADTPDNFQSRRPNTSFCFLDIRSPGLGDTAMYLCATSRDNGRTGSAEAFFGQGTRLTVV.